These T cell receptor beta chains were read from a single sample in a study of vaccination effects on CD4 cells after COVID-19. Their antigens are not known. TCRdb's copy holds only in-frame clones and misses some; the assay was immunoSEQ multiplex PCR. The sample carries under 80,000 clones, roughly 72% recorded once. Sample: CD4+ T cells from PBMCs cultured with HCoV-229E spike peptides, taken after COVID-19 vaccination. These receptors were obtained from a human donor who received a COVID-19 vaccine. The CDR3 runs from the conserved cysteine through the conserved F or W. Fields, in order: clone size, V gene, J gene, D gene, CDR3 protein, CDR3 DNA. D genes are given only for firm matches. Size is omitted from some rows. Given values are once, few, many or a class for expanded clones.

.,TRBV6-6,TRBJ1-6,TRBD1,CASSYFGDRVSPLHF,TGTGCCAGCAGTTACTTCGGGGACAGGGTCTCACCCCTCCACTTT
.,TRBV3-1/TRBV3-2,TRBJ1-2,.,CASSQGPLNSNYGYTF,TGTGCCAGCAGCCAAGGCCCATTAAATTCTAACTATGGCTACACCTTC
.,TRBV6-5,TRBJ2-1,TRBD1,CASSSPGQRYNEQFF,TGTGCCAGCAGTTCACCGGGACAGAGATACAATGAGCAGTTCTTC
.,TRBV15,TRBJ1-6,.,CATSRDQWDKNSPLHF,TGTGCCACCAGCAGAGATCAATGGGACAAGAATTCACCCCTCCACTTT
.,TRBV19,TRBJ1-5,.,CASSSTGSSNQPQHF,TGTGCCAGTAGTTCCACAGGGAGTAGCAATCAGCCCCAGCATTTT
.,TRBV30,TRBJ1-3,.,CAWSGNSLSGNTIYF,TGTGCCTGGAGTGGTAACAGCCTTTCCGGAAACACCATATATTTT
once,TRBV7-2,TRBJ2-3,.,CASSLQSADTQYF,TGTGCCAGCAGCTTACAATCAGCAGATACGCAGTATTTT
.,TRBV6-5,TRBJ1-2,.,CASTPLTRYTF,TGTGCCAGCACGCCTCTTACGCGCTACACCTTC
.,TRBV5-4,TRBJ1-2,.,CASSLPSNYGYTF,TGTGCCAGCAGCTTGCCATCTAACTATGGCTACACCTTC
few,TRBV5-1,TRBJ2-3,.,CASSFKGDTQYF,TGCGCCAGCAGCTTCAAAGGTGATACGCAGTATTTT
.,TRBV7-3,TRBJ2-1,TRBD2,CASSKRGAYNEQFF,TGTGCCAGCAGCAAGCGGGGGGCCTACAATGAGCAGTTCTTC
.,TRBV11-1,TRBJ2-5,TRBD2,CASSTRLAGGQETQYF,TGTGCCAGCAGCACCCGACTAGCGGGGGGCCAAGAGACCCAGTACTTC
few,TRBV15,TRBJ2-1,TRBD1,CATSRDAGGWDRKDNEQFF,TGTGCCACCAGCAGAGATGCAGGAGGTTGGGACAGGAAAGACAATGAGCAGTTCTTC
.,TRBV4-2,TRBJ2-1,TRBD2,CASSGFRPTSGGAVDEQFF,TGTGCCAGCAGCGGATTCCGGCCGACTAGCGGGGGGGCCGTCGATGAGCAGTTCTTC
.,TRBV3-1/TRBV3-2,TRBJ2-5,.,CASSQNGQETQYF,TGTGCCAGCAGCCAAAACGGACAAGAGACCCAGTACTTC
.,TRBV5-1,TRBJ2-3,.,CASSAREGQGSDTQYF,TGCGCCAGCAGCGCGCGGGAGGGACAGGGGTCAGATACGCAGTATTTT
.,TRBV5-6,TRBJ1-2,.,CASSAGTNYGYTF,TGTGCCAGCAGCGCAGGGACGAACTATGGCTACACCTTC
.,TRBV7-3,TRBJ2-6,.,CASSLLGAGANVLTF,TGTGCCAGCAGCTTATTGGGTGCGGGGGCCAACGTCCTGACTTTC
.,TRBV3-1/TRBV3-2,TRBJ1-1,.,CASSPYQGTSTEAFF,TGTGCCAGCAGCCCATATCAGGGGACGAGCACTGAAGCTTTCTTT
.,TRBV6-6,TRBJ1-4,.,CASSLDWVEKLFF,TGTGCCAGCAGTCTAGATTGGGTTGAAAAACTGTTTTTT
.,TRBV5-6,TRBJ2-3,.,CASSVGGWTDTQYF,TGTGCCAGCAGCGTGGGGGGCTGGACAGATACGCAGTATTTT
.,TRBV6-5,TRBJ1-2,.,CASSYSGLGYTF,TGTGCCAGCAGTTACTCCGGGTTGGGCTACACCTTC
.,TRBV10-1,TRBJ2-5,.,CASSGTAFGTQYF,TGCGCCAGCAGCGGGACGGCTTTCGGGACCCAGTACTTC
.,TRBV28,TRBJ1-2,.,CASTIGPTYGYTF,TGTGCCAGCACAATCGGCCCTACCTATGGCTACACCTTC
.,TRBV5-4,TRBJ2-2,TRBD2,CASSLIAGGINTGELFF,TGTGCCAGCAGCTTGATAGCGGGGGGGATTAACACCGGGGAGCTGTTTTTT
.,TRBV19,TRBJ1-4,.,CASRRGFSEKLFF,TGTGCCAGTAGAAGGGGGTTCTCTGAAAAACTGTTTTTT
.,TRBV5-6,TRBJ2-3,TRBD2,CASSLDSGGTSTDTQYF,TGTGCCAGCAGCTTGGATAGCGGGGGAACTAGCACAGATACGCAGTATTTT
few,TRBV21-1,TRBJ1-3,.,CASSKRDTDSGNTIYF,TGTGCCAGCAGCAAACGGGACACAGACTCTGGAAACACCATATATTTT
.,TRBV19,TRBJ2-5,.,CATLNGEGDLETQYF,TGTGCCACCCTTAACGGAGAGGGGGATTTGGAAACCCAGTACTTC
.,TRBV27,TRBJ2-5,.,CASSLSGWWGTQYF,TGTGCCAGCAGTTTATCCGGGTGGTGGGGGACCCAGTACTTC
few,TRBV20-1,TRBJ1-2,.,CSAMNTYGYTF,TGCAGTGCTATGAACACCTATGGCTACACCTTC
.,TRBV6-5,TRBJ2-1,TRBD1,CASSYLSGTGLEQFF,TGTGCCAGCAGTTACCTTTCCGGGACAGGGCTTGAGCAGTTCTTC
.,TRBV5-1,TRBJ1-2,TRBD1,CASSAITGGLYGYTF,TGCGCCAGCAGCGCAATTACAGGGGGCCTCTATGGCTACACCTTC
few,TRBV20-1,TRBJ1-1,.,CSASHNTEAFF,TGCAGTGCTAGTCACAACACTGAAGCTTTCTTT
once,TRBV10-1,TRBJ2-2,.,CASRSHSGELFF,TGCGCCAGCAGATCCCACTCCGGGGAGCTGTTTTTT
once,TRBV24-1,TRBJ1-2,TRBD1,CATSDTGQGAHGYTF,TGTGCCACCAGTGATACCGGACAGGGGGCACATGGCTACACCTTC
.,TRBV21-1,TRBJ1-2,.,CASSKATNGYTF,TGTGCCAGCAGCAAAGCCACGAATGGCTACACCTTC
few,TRBV5-1,TRBJ2-2,.,CASSSSSYTGELFF,TGCGCCAGCAGCTCCTCCTCATACACCGGGGAGCTGTTTTTT
few,TRBV11-2,TRBJ2-3,TRBD2,CASSPPGLASGTDTQYF,TGTGCCAGCAGCCCCCCGGGACTAGCCTCCGGCACAGATACGCAGTATTTT
few,TRBV15,TRBJ1-6,.,CATTPRVVGPAPLHF,TGTGCCACCACTCCACGCGTTGTGGGGCCCGCGCCCCTCCACTTT
.,TRBV6-5,TRBJ1-6,.,CASSDGGNSPLHF,TGTGCCAGCAGCGATGGGGGGAACTCACCCCTCCACTTT
.,TRBV29-1,TRBJ1-2,.,CSVDSDSWYGYTF,TGCAGCGTTGATTCGGACAGTTGGTATGGCTACACCTTC
.,TRBV2,TRBJ2-3,.,CASGARLDTQYF,TGTGCCAGCGGGGCCAGGTTAGATACGCAGTATTTT
.,TRBV7-2,TRBJ1-2,.,CASSLGDGRLGYGYTF,TGTGCCAGCAGCTTGGGGGATGGACGATTGGGCTATGGCTACACCTTC
once,TRBV5-1,TRBJ2-2,.,CASSLVGTGELFF,TGCGCCAGCAGCTTGGTAGGCACCGGGGAGCTGTTTTTT